A selection of T cell receptor beta chains follows, all from one sample in a study of sequential checkpoint blockade in melanoma. Sequencing used immunoSEQ multiplex PCR; TCRdb keeps in-frame clones, though not all of them. The repertoire holds 3,500 to 4,500 clones, with approximately 60% as singletons. The specimen comprised CD8+ T cells sorted from blood (inferred from file names), sampled from a patient given nivolumab and ipilimumab in sequence. Source of these receptors: a human donor with melanoma. The CDR3 runs from the conserved cysteine through the conserved F or W. D genes are given only for firm matches. The size entry is marked missing in some rows and otherwise reads once, few, many or a size class.

D,size,J,V,CDR3,DNA
NA,NA,TRBJ2-7,TRBV9,CASSVGRFSYEQYF,TGTGCCAGCAGCGTAGGGAGGTTCAGCTACGAGCAGTACTTC
NA,NA,TRBJ2-2,TRBV6-5,CASQHVGELFF,TGTGCCAGCCAACACGTCGGGGAGCTGTTTTTT
TRBD1,NA,TRBJ1-4,TRBV10-3,CAISESQGANEKLFF,TGTGCCATCAGTGAGTCGCAGGGGGCGAATGAAAAACTGTTTTTT
NA,medium-sized,TRBJ1-3,TRBV4-1,CASSPPSSGNTIYF,TGCGCCAGCAGCCCCCCCAGCTCTGGAAACACCATATATTTT
TRBD2,once,TRBJ2-1,TRBV19,CASSRAGEYYNEQFF,TGTGCCAGTTCGAGAGCGGGAGAGTACTACAATGAGCAGTTCTTC
TRBD2,few,TRBJ2-4,TRBV10-2,CASSAAGGEDGNIQYF,TGCGCCAGCAGTGCCGCGGGAGGGGAGGATGGAAACATTCAGTACTTC
TRBD2,few,TRBJ2-5,TRBV27,CASRSGLAGLETQYF,TGTGCCAGCCGCTCCGGACTAGCGGGGTTGGAGACCCAGTACTTC
NA,NA,TRBJ2-7,TRBV5-1,CASSLVQGVIAEQYF,TGCGCCAGCAGCTTGGTCCAGGGTGTAATTGCCGAGCAGTACTTC
TRBD2,NA,TRBJ2-5,TRBV19,CASSEAGREQYF,TGTGCCAGTAGTGAGGCAGGGAGGGAGCAGTACTTC
TRBD2,NA,TRBJ2-1,TRBV30,CAWTGLAVEQFF,TGTGCCTGGACGGGCCTAGCGGTTGAGCAGTTCTTC
NA,NA,TRBJ1-6,TRBV7-9,CASSSFYNSPLHF,TGTGCCAGCAGCTCCTTCTATAATTCACCCCTCCACTTT
TRBD2,NA,TRBJ2-7,TRBV29-1,CSVEGVVEAGGGSYEQYF,TGCAGCGTTGAGGGGGTTGTTGAAGCGGGAGGTGGGTCCTACGAGCAGTACTTC
TRBD2,NA,TRBJ2-2,TRBV18,CASSPNGGGHTGELFF,TGTGCCAGCTCACCAAACGGCGGGGGACACACCGGGGAGCTGTTTTTT
TRBD1,NA,TRBJ2-7,TRBV19,CASTQGGQGIYEQYF,TGTGCCAGTACCCAAGGGGGACAGGGTATCTACGAGCAGTACTTC
TRBD1,NA,TRBJ1-5,TRBV19,CASAVGTVANQPQHF,TGTGCCAGTGCTGTGGGGACAGTTGCGAATCAGCCCCAGCATTTT
NA,NA,TRBJ2-6,TRBV7-9,CAGSSRQASSGANVLTF,TGTGCCGGCAGCAGCAGACAGGCGTCTAGTGGGGCCAACGTCCTGACTTTC
NA,NA,TRBJ1-2,TRBV5-4,CASSLAQYGYTF,TGTGCCAGCAGCTTAGCGCAGTATGGCTACACCTTC
TRBD2,NA,TRBJ2-3,TRBV6-4,CASSDSSGGTDTQYF,TGTGCCAGCAGTGACTCTAGCGGGGGCACAGATACGCAGTATTTT
TRBD2,NA,TRBJ2-1,TRBV19,CASTSGGYNEQFF,TGTGCCAGCACTAGCGGGGGGTACAATGAGCAGTTCTTC
NA,medium-sized,TRBJ1-3,TRBV5-4,CASSLLNTIYF,TGTGCCAGCAGCTTGCTCAACACCATATATTTT
NA,NA,TRBJ2-7,TRBV15,CATSRERQYEQYF,TGTGCCACCAGCAGAGAAAGACAGTACGAGCAGTACTTC
NA,NA,TRBJ1-1,TRBV6-5,CASSYQGSTEAFF,TGTGCCAGCAGTTACCAGGGAAGTACTGAAGCTTTCTTT
TRBD2,NA,TRBJ2-1,TRBV2,CASSDTRETYNEQFF,TGTGCCAGCAGTGACACGCGGGAGACCTACAATGAGCAGTTCTTC
TRBD1,medium-sized,TRBJ2-7,TRBV9,CASSGGTGDEQYF,TGTGCCAGCAGCGGCGGGACAGGTGACGAGCAGTACTTC
NA,few,TRBJ1-4,TRBV13,CASRPTGGDEKLFF,TGTGCCAGCAGACCTACAGGAGGGGATGAAAAACTGTTTTTT